A selection of T cell receptor beta chains follows, all from one sample in a study of molecular identifiers for immune sequencing clone quantification. TCRdb itself ran the PCR reads through MiXCR, one entry per CDR3 protein. The table has approximately 680,000 distinct CDR3 sequences, about 25% seen once; the top ten hold around 0.78%. The source material was naive CD8+ T cells from blood, with Jurkat cell RNA spiked in. Receptors originate from a human donor in good health. Some libraries in this study had Jurkat cell RNA spiked in. CDR3s include the opening cysteine and the closing phenylalanine or tryptophan. The order of the fields is V gene, clone size, D gene, J gene, CDR3 DNA, CDR3 protein. A D gene is named only where the DNA matches it firmly. Only part of the rows carry a size: once, few, many, or a class if the clone is expanded.

TRBV28	many	TRBD1	TRBJ2-6	TGTGCCAGCAGTTTATATATGAAGGGGGCGCTTGGGGCCAACGTCCTGACTTTC	CASSLYMKGALGANVLTF
TRBV11-2	NA	NA	TRBJ1-1	TGTGCCAGCAGCTTACTGTTGGGGCCTAGCACTGAAGCTTTCTTT	CASSLLLGPSTEAFF
TRBV29-1	many	TRBD1	TRBJ2-1	TGCAGCGTTGAAGGGACAGGGGTAAATGAGCAGTTCTTC	CSVEGTGVNEQFF
TRBV6-5	few	NA	TRBJ1-1	TGTGCCAGCAGTTACGATTTAGGGATGAACACTGAAGCTTTCTTT	CASSYDLGMNTEAFF
TRBV5-4	few	TRBD1	TRBJ2-3	TGTGCCAGCAGCTTGACGGGGACAGGGATCACAGATACGCAGTATTTT	CASSLTGTGITDTQYF
TRBV20-1	few	TRBD1	TRBJ2-1	TGCAGTGCTAGAACGGACAGGGGGGTAGGTAATGAGCAGTTCTTC	CSARTDRGVGNEQFF
TRBV20-1	NA	NA	TRBJ2-3	TGCAGTGCTAGAGAATTTCCAAGGACCGCTAGCACAGATACGCAGTATTTT	CSAREFPRTASTDTQYF
TRBV12-3/TRBV12-4	few	TRBD1	TRBJ2-1	TGTGCCAGCAGGGGGACAGCGTCCAGTGAGCAGTTCTTC	CASRGTASSEQFF
TRBV29-1	many	NA	TRBJ2-2	TGCAGCGCCAGCAGTGCGTTTGACACCGGGGAGCTGTTTTTT	CSASSAFDTGELFF
TRBV13	NA	TRBD1	TRBJ2-5	TGTGCCAGCAGCTTAAGGGGACAGCATACCCAAGAGACCCAGTACTTC	CASSLRGQHTQETQYF
TRBV5-1	many	NA	TRBJ2-3	TGCGCCAGCAGCCAGACAGCACCTAGCACAGATACGCAGTATTTT	CASSQTAPSTDTQYF
TRBV7-9	many	TRBD1	TRBJ2-2	TGTGCCAGCAGTCTTCCGGGACAGGGGAGAGCCGGGGAGCTGTTTTTT	CASSLPGQGRAGELFF
TRBV6-4	NA	NA	TRBJ1-5	TGTGCCAGCTATTACAGGGATAGCAATCAGCCCCAGCATTTT	CASYYRDSNQPQHF
TRBV7-3	many	TRBD2	TRBJ2-2	TGTGCCAGCAGCTTCCTAGCGGGAGAGAATGCCGGGGAGCTGTTTTTT	CASSFLAGENAGELFF
TRBV7-2	NA	TRBD2	TRBJ2-7	TGTGCCAGCAGCCCGAGAGCTAGCGGCGAGCTACGCGAGCAGTACTTC	CASSPRASGELREQYF
TRBV20-1	NA	NA	TRBJ2-4	TGCAGTGCTAGTGAAGACAGGGCCAAAAACATTCAGTACTTC	CSASEDRAKNIQYF
TRBV30	many	NA	TRBJ2-7	TGTGCCTGGAGTGCCGATAGCGTCTACGAGCAGTACTTC	CAWSADSVYEQYF
TRBV11-2	NA	NA	TRBJ2-1	TGTGCCAGCTGCTTAGAGACCAACTCCTACAATGAGCAGTTCTTC	CASCLETNSYNEQFF
TRBV27	NA	NA	TRBJ2-7	TGTGCCAGCAGTTTATCGGCGCGCGGGGGCTACGAGCCGTACTTC	CASSLSARGGYEPYF
TRBV19	few	NA	TRBJ1-5	TGTGCCAGTAGTATCCGGGCGGAATACCAGCCCCAGCATTTT	CASSIRAEYQPQHF
TRBV5-4	many	NA	TRBJ1-4	TGTGCCAGCAGCTTTGACAGGTCCGAAAAACTGTTTTTT	CASSFDRSEKLFF
TRBV7-3	many	NA	TRBJ1-2	TGTGCCAGCAGCCCGGACCGTCTATCGGCGGGCGGCTACACCTTC	CASSPDRLSAGGYTF
TRBV7-2	many	NA	TRBJ1-5	TGTGCCAGCAGTTCCGAAATAAATAGCAATCAGCCCCAGCATTTT	CASSSEINSNQPQHF
TRBV27	NA	NA	TRBJ2-1	TGTGCCAGCAGTTTAATTAAGGGACACCGCAATGAGCAGTTCTTC	CASSLIKGHRNEQFF
TRBV13	few	NA	TRBJ2-2	TGTGCCAGCAGCTTTTTGCCCTCGGGGAACACCGGGGAGCTGTTTTTT	CASSFLPSGNTGELFF
TRBV7-9	many	NA	TRBJ2-7	TGTGCCAGCAGCTTCCCGGGGGTTCCCTACGAGCAGTACTTC	CASSFPGVPYEQYF
TRBV10-3	few	NA	TRBJ2-3	TGTGCCATCAGTGAGTCATCACCAAATACGCAGTATTTT	CAISESSPNTQYF
TRBV6-5	few	TRBD2	TRBJ2-2	TGTGCCAGCAGTCCGCGACTAGCGGGGGGTTCCGGGGAGCTGTTTTTT	CASSPRLAGGSGELFF
TRBV5-5	NA	TRBD2	TRBJ2-3	TGTGCCAGCAGCCCAAGGAGCGGGGGCCTCACAGATACGCAGTATTTT	CASSPRSGGLTDTQYF
TRBV7-2	many	NA	TRBJ2-7	TGTGCCAGCAGCCTCCGGGGGATATACGAGCAGTACTTC	CASSLRGIYEQYF
TRBV4-1	many	NA	TRBJ1-5	TGCGCCAGCAGCCAAGGAATCGGGGGTCAGCCCCAGCATTTT	CASSQGIGGQPQHF
TRBV7-9	few	TRBD1	TRBJ1-4	TGTGCCAGCAGCCCCGACAGGGAGTGGGGCCAAAAACTGTTTTTT	CASSPDREWGQKLFF
TRBV20-1	few	NA	TRBJ2-7	TGCAGTGCTAGAGCCAGGGCGTCCTACGAGCAGTACTTC	CSARARASYEQYF
TRBV6-4	NA	NA	TRBJ1-2	TGTGCCAGCAGTGCCGGGACCGGAGCTAACTATGGCTACACCTTC	CASSAGTGANYGYTF
TRBV20-1	NA	TRBD2	TRBJ2-3	TGCAGTGCTACCGGGGCAGGGGCCCTCGGGTTAGCGGGGTCTCAGGATACGCAGTATTTT	CSATGAGALGLAGSQDTQYF
TRBV13	many	NA	TRBJ2-7	TGTGCCAGCAGCCCGGGTAATGCCGTGGAGCAGTACTTC	CASSPGNAVEQYF
TRBV6-2/TRBV6-3	NA	NA	TRBJ2-7	TGTGCCAGCAGTTACAGTCCGAGAGACGAGCAGTACTTC	CASSYSPRDEQYF
TRBV2	NA	TRBD2	TRBJ2-2	TGTGCCAGCGGTGATCTAGCGGGATCGAACACCCGGGAGCTGTTTTTT	CASGDLAGSNTRELFF
TRBV14	many	NA	TRBJ2-2	TGTGCCAGCAGCCAAGATCGCACCGGGGAGCTGTTTTTT	CASSQDRTGELFF
TRBV4-3	few	TRBD2	TRBJ2-3	TGCGCCAGCAGCCAAGAAGGCGCTAGCGGGAGAGTGGCAGATACGCAGTATTTT	CASSQEGASGRVADTQYF
TRBV7-2	many	NA	TRBJ2-3	TGTGCCAGCAGCTTATATGGGGACGGACTCACAGATACGCAGTATTTT	CASSLYGDGLTDTQYF
TRBV5-6	NA	NA	TRBJ2-6	TGTGCCAGCAGCTTGATGGGGGGCCCTGGGGCCAACGTCCTGACTTTC	CASSLMGGPGANVLTF
TRBV6-5	NA	NA	TRBJ2-3	TGTGCCAGCAGTTACTCGAGGTGTGGCTCAGATACGCAGTATTTT	CASSYSRCGSDTQYF
TRBV5-1	many	TRBD1	TRBJ2-7	TGCGCCAGCAGCTATTCGACAGGGGTCTACGAGCAGTACTTC	CASSYSTGVYEQYF
TRBV7-9	NA	TRBD2	TRBJ2-5	TGTGCCAGCAGCTTACCGACTAGCGGGGGGGCGGAGGCCCAGTACTTC	CASSLPTSGGAEAQYF
TRBV6-6	many	TRBD1	TRBJ2-5	TGTGCCAGCGTAAGGGGGCGCGAACAAGAGACCCAGTACTTC	CASVRGREQETQYF
TRBV28	many	TRBD1	TRBJ2-7	TGTGCCAGCAGCCTTCGGACAGGGGTGACCTACGAGCAGTACTTC	CASSLRTGVTYEQYF
TRBV7-9	few	TRBD2	TRBJ2-7	TGTGCCAGCAGTCACACACTAGCGGGGGCCTACGAGCAGTACTTC	CASSHTLAGAYEQYF
TRBV9	many	NA	TRBJ2-7	TGTGCCAGCAGCCCCATGGCCGACTCCTACGAGCAGTACTTC	CASSPMADSYEQYF
TRBV12-3/TRBV12-4	many	TRBD1	TRBJ2-7	TGTGCCAGCAGTCACCCAGGGGGCGAGCAGTACTTC	CASSHPGGEQYF
TRBV30	NA	NA	TRBJ1-5	TGTGCCTGGAGTTTGGGTCAGGGCGGTCAGCCCCAGCATTTT	CAWSLGQGGQPQHF
TRBV4-3	few	TRBD2	TRBJ2-7	TGCGCCAGCAGCCAAGTACCTAGCGGAAACTACGAGCAGTACTTC	CASSQVPSGNYEQYF
TRBV12-5	few	TRBD1	TRBJ1-1	TGTGCTAGTGGTTTGGTATTTTCCGCGACAGGGGAGAACACTGAAGCTTTCTTT	CASGLVFSATGENTEAFF
TRBV4-2	many	NA	TRBJ2-7	TGTGCCAGCAGCCAAGATGAGTACGAGCAGTACTTC	CASSQDEYEQYF
TRBV12-3/TRBV12-4	many	TRBD1	TRBJ2-6	TGTGCCAGCAGTCGACAGGGGTTTGGGGCCAACGTCCTGACTTTC	CASSRQGFGANVLTF
TRBV28	once	NA	TRBJ2-5	TGTGCCAGCAGCCTTGGGGTGACGGGTGAAGAGACCCAGTACTTC	CASSLGVTGEETQYF
TRBV11-2	few	NA	TRBJ2-1	TGTGCCAGCAGCTTATTGGCGGGGCGGGCCTACAATGAGCAGTTCTTC	CASSLLAGRAYNEQFF